This T cell receptor beta chain was sequenced for a study of breast tumors, draining lymph nodes, adjacent tissues. Findings of the study overall: That most tumor T cells come from lymph nodes remained unproven. Compared with lymph nodes, tumors were less diverse; compared with nontumor tissue, more. Compared with basal-like, luminal-like tumors shared significantly more repertoire with nontumor tissue.

Breast cancer patients provided tissue from their axillary draining lymph nodes. The V end lost 6 bases, the J end lost 0 bases, and 14 bases lay between the germline ends. Per germline, CDR1 SQVTM and CDR2 ANQGSEA. The CDR3 totals 14 residues. This clonotype has a single count. Its specificity is unknown. TCRdb reanalysed the multiplex PCR reads using MiXCR and keeps one entry per CDR3 protein. The sample consists of under 250,000 distinct CDR3 sequences, 32% of them appearing once. The sequenced sample was axillary lymph node tissue. The V and J genes are TRBV29-1 and TRBJ2-5; tentatively, D is TRBD2 (6 bases). This TCR came from a female donor with breast cancer. Some clones in this sample may be carry-over from other donors' samples. CDR3 region: CSVRRVLNQETQYF. The CDR3 region has the DNA TGCAGCGTCCGGAGGGTCCTAAACCAAGAGACCCAGTACTTC. The full variable domain, rest sourced from reference TRBV29-1 and TRBJ2-5, is SAVISQKPSRDICQRGTSLTIQCQVDSQVTMMFWYRQQPGQSLTLIATANQGSEATYESGFVIDKFPISRPNLTFSTLTVSNMSPEDSSIYLCSVRRVLNQETQYFGPGTRLLVL.